The 17 T cell receptor beta chains given below trace back to one sample, sequenced in a study of human T cells and chemical hapten exposure. Time point here: patch test 1, 2 weeks after DPC sensitization. This sample's treatment: therapeutic diphenylcyclopropenone sensitization with weekly scalp DPC. TCRdb reprocessed the RACE reads with MiXCR, giving one entry per CDR3 protein. The sample has fewer than 100,000 distinct CDR3 sequences; around an eighth are singletons. This sample comprised whole blood, obtained in connection with sensitization to the hapten diphenylcyclopropenone (DPC). The receptors here all came from a woman aged 40 to 50 with alopecia areata. Some clones in this sample may be carry-over from other donors' samples.

This clonotype was seen many times. This rearrangement joins TRBV7-2 to TRBJ2-3; TRBD2 aligns across 7 bases. Germline CDR1 and CDR2: SGHTA and FQGNSA. The CDR3 is made up of 15 amino acids. V lost 3 bases to trimming and J lost 5 bases; unmatched junction nucleotides: 8. CDR3 loop: CASSFGSGAGDTQYF. DNA of the CDR3: TGTGCCAGCAGCTTTGGGAGCGGGGCGGGAGATACGCAGTATTTT. The full variable domain, with the rest looked up from reference TRBV7-2 and TRBJ2-3, is GAGVSQSPSNKVTEKGKDVELRCDPISGHTALYWYRQSLGQGLEFLIYFQGNSAPDKSGLPSDRFSAERTGGSVSTLTIQRTQQEDSAVYLCASSFGSGAGDTQYFGPGTRLTVL.

The V call is TRBV29-1, the J call TRBJ2-7; D remains unclear. Between the trimmed V and J ends, which lost 6 bases and 5 bases, there was a span of 17 bases. This CDR3 region has 13 residues. Germline CDR1 reads SQVTM; CDR2 reads ANQGSEA. The CDR3 reads CSVQPGRRDEQYF. In DNA, the CDR3 is TGCAGCGTCCAACCCGGGCGTAGGGACGAGCAGTACTTC.

In its sample, this clonotype was seen a few times. V gene TRBV6-5 combines with J gene TRBJ1-2; D call uncertain. Germline V gene data show CDR1 as MNHEY and CDR2 as SVGAGI. V lost 1 base to trimming and J lost 6 bases, with 9 bases between them. The CDR3 consists of 13 residues. The CDR3 region has the DNA TGTGCCAGCAGTTACTTGCTCGGCAATGGCTACACCTTC. It is translated as CASSYLLGNGYTF.

This clonotype was picked up many times. This chain links TRBV24-1 with TRBJ2-1, with a weak D call TRBD2 (5 bases). CDR3 length: 14 amino acids. The V gene's germline CDR1 is KGHDR and CDR2 SFDVKD. V lost 4 bases, J lost 7 bases, and 13 bases lay in between. The CDR3 loop reads CATSDPRTENEQFF. Here the CDR3 DNA reads TGTGCCACCAGTGACCCCCGGACTGAAAATGAGCAGTTCTTC.

This clonotype came up a few times. J is TRBJ1-2 and V is TRBV20-1; unclear D gene. Trimming took 3 bases from V and 2 from J, leaving 16 bases between them. CDR1 and CDR2 (germline): DFQATT, SNEGSKA (reference sequence). The CDR3 extends over 15 amino acids. The CDR3 loop is CSARLSGSPNYGYTF. The CDR3 DNA is TGCAGTGCTAGGCTATCCGGGTCCCCAAACTATGGCTACACCTTC.

This clonotype has ten or more counts. This chain connects TRBV29-1 to TRBJ1-5; a weak D match, TRBD1 (6 bases). CDR3 length: 13 residues. Germline V gene sequence: CDR1 SQVTM, CDR2 ANQGSEA. V dropped 6 bases and J dropped 2 bases, with 11 bases sitting between them. The CDR3 region is CSVAQGGNQPQHF. The CDR3 coding sequence is TGCAGCGTCGCACAGGGAGGCAATCAGCCCCAGCATTTT. The variable domain in full, with the rest retrieved from reference TRBV29-1 and TRBJ1-5, is SAVISQKPSRDICQRGTSLTIQCQVDSQVTMMFWYRQQPGQSLTLIATANQGSEATYESGFVIDKFPISRPNLTFSTLTVSNMSPEDSSIYLCSVAQGGNQPQHFGDGTRLSIL.

This clonotype turned up a few times. The CDR3 coding sequence is TGTGCCAGCAGCCCTCAGACAACTAATGAAAAACTGTTTTTT. Its translation is CASSPQTTNEKLFF. This chain connects TRBV7-9 to TRBJ1-4; D remains unclear. The germline gives CDR1 SEHNR, CDR2 FQNEAQ (reference sequence). The V gene lost 5 bases and the J gene lost 0 bases, with 7 bases spanning the gap. This CDR3 has 14 amino acids.

This clonotype was counted a few times. V usage is TRBV28 and J usage is TRBJ2-7, with TRBD1 identical over 9 bases. CDR1 and CDR2 (germline): MDHEN, SYDVKM. The CDR3 covers 14 residues. V lost 3 bases and J lost 3; bases outside the gene matches: 3. DNA for the CDR3: TGTGCCAGCAGTTTGCGGGGACAGGGCTACGAGCAGTACTTC. It is translated as CASSLRGQGYEQYF.

This chain uses TRBV7-6 with TRBJ2-7, with 10 bases identical to TRBD2. The CDR3 consists of 16 residues. Per the germline V gene, CDR1 is SGHVS and CDR2 is FNYEAQ. The V gene end was trimmed by 4 bases and the J gene end by 4 bases; junction bases not matched to a gene: 10. The CDR3 DNA is TGTGCCAGCAGCTCCCTCCCGGGACTAGCGCCATACGAGCAGTACTTC. Translated: CASSSLPGLAPYEQYF. The whole variable domain, filled in from reference TRBV7-6 and TRBJ2-7, reads GAGVSQSPRYKVTKRGQDVALRCDPISGHVSLYWYRQALGQGPEFLTYFNYEAQQDKSGLPNDRFSAERPEGSISTLTIQRTEQRDSAMYRCASSSLPGLAPYEQYFGPGTRLTVT.

This chain connects TRBV28 to TRBJ2-7; D is unclear. The CDR3 is made up of 14 amino acids. V lost 6 bases and J lost 0, with 12 bases in between. Germline CDR1 MDHEN, CDR2 SYDVKM. CDR3 in amino acids: CASSHPDGSYEQYF. CDR3 bases: TGTGCCAGCAGCCACCCGGACGGCTCCTACGAGCAGTACTTC.

This clonotype showed up just a few times. The gene calls are TRBV12-3 or TRBV12-4 and TRBJ2-7; no definite D call. V shed 2 bases and J shed 0 bases, with 8 bases lying between them. The CDR3 extends over 14 amino acids. CDR3 nucleotide sequence: TGTGCCAGCAGTTTAAGGGCAGACTCCTACGAGCAGTACTTC. It encodes CASSLRADSYEQYF.

This clonotype showed up just a few times. The chain joins TRBV11-2 to TRBJ2-1, with a tentative D call TRBD2 (5 bases). Germline-derived CDR1 and CDR2 are SGHAT and FQNNGV. The CDR3 is 14 residues long. Trimming cost V 11 bases and J 6 bases, with 20 bases left between them. CDR3 in amino acids: CAGMTGLKGNEQFF. CDR3 sequence (DNA): TGTGCCGGCATGACGGGGTTGAAGGGCAATGAGCAGTTCTTC.

By share, this clonotype ranks as medium-sized. CDR3 protein: CASSQEGGGTGGHEQFF. CDR3 DNA: TGCGCCAGCAGCCAAGAAGGGGGAGGGACAGGGGGCCATGAGCAGTTCTTC. This chain uses TRBV4-3 with TRBJ2-1; 12 bases are shared with TRBD1. Germline CDR1 and CDR2: LGHNA and YSLEER. The CDR3 totals 17 residues. Trimming at V came to 0 bases and at J to 8 bases, leaving 8 bases not matched to a gene.

The table lists this clonotype with many counts. The genes are TRBV25-1 and TRBJ2-5; D unresolved. V lost 1 base to trimming and J lost 5 bases, with 8 bases between them. CDR1 and CDR2 (germline): MGHDK, SYGVNS. The CDR3 spans 13 residues. The CDR3 sequence is CASSESPLETQYF. The CDR3 DNA reads as TGTGCCAGCAGTGAATCTCCCCTGGAGACCCAGTACTTC.

Concerning this clonotype itself: With a much larger clone just one base away, this may be a read error. The rearrangement uses TRBV24-1 and TRBJ2-7, with D unclear. The V gene's germline CDR1 is KGHDR and CDR2 SFDVKD. Trimming removed 4 bases from V and 1 base from J, with 7 bases in between. This CDR3 comprises 13 residues. This chain's CDR3 is CATSEEISYEQYF. The CDR3 nucleotides are TGTGCCACCAGTGAAGAGATTTCCTACGAGCAGTACTTC.

V usage is TRBV28 and J usage is TRBJ2-1, with a possible D match to TRBD1 (6 bases). The germline CDR1 and CDR2 sequences are MDHEN and SYDVKM. The CDR3 loop spans 15 amino acids. Trimming shortened V by 3 bases and J by 2 bases, and 11 bases separated the two germline ends. CDR3 residues: CASSLYQGPYNEQFF. For the CDR3, the DNA is TGTGCCAGCAGTTTGTATCAGGGGCCCTACAATGAGCAGTTCTTC.

Many counts were recorded for this clonotype. The chain carries TRBV20-1 and TRBJ2-7, with 8 bases lining up with TRBD2. Germline trimming cut 3 bases from V and 2 bases from J; bases unmatched to any gene: 6. The V gene's germline CDR1 is DFQATT and CDR2 SNEGSKA (reference sequence). The CDR3 sequence is 14 residues long. The CDR3 protein is CSARRAGVTYEQYF. The CDR3 DNA reads as TGCAGTGCTAGGAGAGCGGGGGTCACCTACGAGCAGTACTTC.